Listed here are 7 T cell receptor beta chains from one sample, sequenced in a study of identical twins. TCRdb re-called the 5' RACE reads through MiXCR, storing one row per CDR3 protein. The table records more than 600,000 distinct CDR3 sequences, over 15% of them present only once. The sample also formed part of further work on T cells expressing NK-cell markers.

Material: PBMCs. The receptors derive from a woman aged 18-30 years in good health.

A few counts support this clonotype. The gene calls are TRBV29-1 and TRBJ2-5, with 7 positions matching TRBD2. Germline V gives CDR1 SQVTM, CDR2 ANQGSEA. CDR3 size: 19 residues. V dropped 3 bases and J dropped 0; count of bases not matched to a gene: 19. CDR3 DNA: TGCAGCGTTGATGGAGAAGTTTTGACTAGCAGAAAGTACCAAGAGACCCAGTACTTC. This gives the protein CSVDGEVLTSRKYQETQYF.

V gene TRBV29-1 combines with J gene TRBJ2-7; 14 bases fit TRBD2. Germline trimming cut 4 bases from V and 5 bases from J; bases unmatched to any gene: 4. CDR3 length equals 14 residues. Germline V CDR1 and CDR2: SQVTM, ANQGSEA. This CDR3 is CSVGLAGGPNEQYF. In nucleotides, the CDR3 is TGCAGCGTTGGACTAGCGGGAGGGCCGAACGAGCAGTACTTC.

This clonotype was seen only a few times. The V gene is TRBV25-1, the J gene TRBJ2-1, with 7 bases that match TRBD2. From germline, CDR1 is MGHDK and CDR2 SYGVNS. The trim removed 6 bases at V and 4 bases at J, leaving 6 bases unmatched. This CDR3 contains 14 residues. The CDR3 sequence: CASSVAGPYNEQFF. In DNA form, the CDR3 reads TGTGCCAGCAGCGTAGCGGGTCCTTACAATGAGCAGTTCTTC.

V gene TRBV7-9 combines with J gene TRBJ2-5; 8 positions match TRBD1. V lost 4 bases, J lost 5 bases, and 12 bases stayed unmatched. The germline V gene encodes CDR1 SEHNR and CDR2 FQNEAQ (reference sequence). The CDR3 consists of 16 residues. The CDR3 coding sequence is TGTGCCAGCAGCTGGACACCCTCAGGGGGCGCGGAGACCCAGTACTTC. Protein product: CASSWTPSGGAETQYF.

CDR3 bases: TGCGCAACCGGGACAGACTCCTACGAGCAGTACTTC. It translates to CATGTDSYEQYF. V and J are TRBV5-1 and TRBJ2-7; 7 bases match TRBD1. Looked up from germline, CDR1 is SGHRS and CDR2 is YFSETQ. The CDR3 loop spans 12 amino acids.

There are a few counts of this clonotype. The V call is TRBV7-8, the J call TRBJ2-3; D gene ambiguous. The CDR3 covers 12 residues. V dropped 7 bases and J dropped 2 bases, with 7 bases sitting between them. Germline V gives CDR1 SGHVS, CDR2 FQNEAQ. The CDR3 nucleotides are TGTGCCAGCACGGGCTACACAGATACGCAGTATTTT. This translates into CASTGYTDTQYF.

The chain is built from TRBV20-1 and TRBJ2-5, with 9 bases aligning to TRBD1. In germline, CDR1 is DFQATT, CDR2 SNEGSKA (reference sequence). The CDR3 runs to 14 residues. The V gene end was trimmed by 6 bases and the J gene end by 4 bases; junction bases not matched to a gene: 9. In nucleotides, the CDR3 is TGCAGTGCCAGGAGGGGACAGGGAACAGAGACCCAGTACTTC. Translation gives CSARRGQGTETQYF.